What follows describes a single T cell receptor beta chain. The antigen this receptor binds is unknown. HCMV serostatus was determined by detecting HCMV-specific IgG in serum with a commercial ELISA kit. Peripheral blood mononuclear cells were isolated from blood by Ficoll density gradient centrifugation. This sample is drawn from a study of T cells expressing NK-cell markers (dated by TCRdb to 2018 to 2021). Background for the entire study: Eight or nine donors provided sorted CD3+CD56+NKG2C+, CD3+CD56+NKG2C- and CD3+CD56-NKG2C+ T-cell subsets, whose TCR beta-chain repertoires were profiled. The study sequenced eight donors, all healthy volunteers chosen at random: three men and five women. Illumina HiSeq 2000/2500, MiSeq or NextSeq was used to sequence libraries as 2 x 150 bp reads. Of the eight sequenced donors, seven were found to be HCMV-seropositive and one was found to be HCMV-seronegative. On the study overall, not on this receptor specifically: It remained unclear whether the expanded NKG2C-expressing T cell clones were specific for HCMV antigens. Those dominant clonotypes were again the most abundant among CD3+CD56-NKG2C+ cells in several donors, at about 28.3-65%. In roughly six donors, the dominant CD3+CD56+NKG2C+ clonotypes ranked among the top 10 CD8+ clonotypes, making up roughly 1.0-7.0% of CD8+ T cells.

The germline V gene gives CDR1 as MNHEY and CDR2 as SVGEGT. The CDR3 runs 17 residues from the cysteine to the phenylalanine. The DNA is not on file. Sequencing instrument: Illumina HiSeq 2000. 5'RACE template switching, by which a universal primer site and unique molecular identifiers were added, was used to make TCR beta cDNA libraries. Priming for cDNA synthesis came from the TCR beta constant segment, and two successive PCR amplification steps followed. As for how the authors treated the data: Reads were demultiplexed and grouped by UMI with MIGEC, and clonotypes were assembled and quantified with MiTCR. To exclude erroneous sequences, only TCR cDNA sequences supported by at least two reads were retained. The tcR package was used for downstream repertoire analysis, and clonotypes were matched between fractions using CDR3 nucleotide sequence together with V segment. Antigen specificity was annotated against VDJdb with VDJmatch, allowing one amino acid substitution in CDR3. TCRdb reprocessed the reads; each CDR3 protein sequence makes one entry, and DNA is unavailable. The V and J calls were determined by TCRdb, not by the authors. The sample table gives about 370,000 distinct CDR3 sequences. 9.5% to 12% of the sample goes to the ten largest clones.

The chain links TRBV6-2 or TRBV6-3 with TRBJ1-5; TCRdb proposes TRBD1, but this gene call is untestable without DNA. The sequencing input was blood T cells: a sorted CD56 or NKG2C T cell subset, CD4+ or CD8+ T cells, or bulk PBMC T cells (not recorded which). This sequence was found in a woman in her 50s in good health. Donor details come from another sample of the same person, matched by shared clones. The CDR3 protein sequence reads: CASSYSHEGTFNQPQHF.